The entry below describes one T cell receptor beta chain. Its antigen is not yet known. It has no much larger one-base neighbor in the sample; base qualities were not kept. The record originates from a study of Ad26.COV2.S vaccination and SARS-CoV-2 variants (TCRdb year 2021). General notes on the study: Sequencing of the TCRbeta repertoire served to evaluate the specificity and breadth of SARS-CoV-2-reactive T cell receptors following Ad26.COV2.S vaccination. The TCR-sequenced set comprised approximately 32 samples: around 20 Ad26.COV2.S vaccine recipients, 5 placebo recipients and 8 SARS-CoV-2 convalescent individuals. The investigation overall reported the following: The authors noted that the TCR breadth and depth analyses may have underestimated total T cell responses. Higher spike-specific TCR breadth was observed in Ad26.COV2.S recipients than in placebo recipients (P = 0.0014). Non-spike TCR breadth was comparable between vaccine and placebo recipients, consistent with the vaccine containing only spike. After vaccination, substantial breadth of spike-specific CD8+ and CD4+ T cell responses was reported.

This sample's time point label indicates: individuals recovered from natural SARS-CoV-2 infection. A distance of 7 bases separates the germline ends of V and J, which lose 6 bases and 4 bases respectively. The CDR3 starts with the cysteine, ends with the phenylalanine, and has 11 residues. Just CDR3 DNA is preserved here, 33 bases in frame from base 1. Based on the germline V gene, the CDR1 and CDR2 sequences are SGHTA and FQGNSA. The immunoSEQ Assay was the method used to sequence TCRbeta CDR3 regions. After extraction, genomic DNA underwent amplification by bias-controlled multiplex PCR, followed by high-throughput sequencing. Turning to the authors' computational methods: To quantify the absolute abundance of every unique TCRbeta CDR3 region, sequences were collapsed and filtered. T cell fraction was estimated by normalizing TCRbeta template counts to usable DNA, with usable DNA measured through amplification of reference genes found in all nucleated cells. Repertoire TCRs were annotated as SARS-CoV-2-specific when V gene, CDR3 amino acid sequence and J gene were exactly matched to a known reactive TCR set. The reference SARS-CoV-2 TCR set came from MIRA and was filtered for enrichment in COVID-19-positive ImmuneCODE repertoires, removing public or cross-reactive TCRs. Based on the MIRA antigens, annotated TCRs were further analysed at the level of specific ORF or position within ORF. Depth was the summed frequency of annotated unique rearrangements, while breadth was defined as annotated unique rearrangements over total unique productive rearrangements. Group comparisons of TCR breadth used two-sided Wilcoxon rank-sum tests. This is the immuneACCESS table as TCRdb keeps it, with only in-frame sequences that have V and J called. A part of the clones is gone; compared with another copy, unresolved V genes explain less than half, and the rest is unexplained. Clone size and V and J calls were adopted from that table, with D and trimming inferred from the DNA. For this sample the table gives 300,000 to 400,000 clones, of which 92% were detected only once. 3.9% of the sample lies in the top ten.

This receptor was taken from a human donor who had recovered from COVID-19. The sequence joins TRBV7-2 to TRBJ2-7; TRBD1 could be the D gene, as 5 bases match. This specimen was peripheral blood, taken after recovery from COVID-19. The nucleotide sequence is given as TGTGCCAGCAGTGACAGTTACGAGCAGTACTTC. It encodes CASSDSYEQYF.